One sample yielded the 29 T cell receptor beta chains listed below, sequenced in a study of blood T cell repertoires in COVID-19. Using immunoSEQ multiplex PCR, the repertoire was profiled, and TCRdb retains in-frame clones only, with some absent. Altogether over 200,000 clones are present, approximately 90% being singletons, with the ten largest covering approximately 2.4%. Sequencing was carried out using peripheral blood. These receptors were collected from a man aged 25-45 years with COVID-19, enrolled during active disease.

In its sample, this clone was seen a few times. V usage is TRBV30 and J usage is TRBJ1-6; D uncertain. Trimming shortened V by 0 bases and J by 6 bases, and 6 bases separated the two germline ends. CDR3 length equals 13 residues. Looked up from germline, CDR1 is GTSNPN and CDR2 is SVGIG (reference sequence). CDR3 sequence reads: CAWSVEVNSPLHF. The CDR3 DNA is TGTGCCTGGAGTGTGGAGGTTAATTCACCCCTCCACTTT. Full variable domain (remainder filled in from reference TRBV30 and TRBJ1-6): SQTIHQWPATLVQPVGSPLSLECTVEGTSNPNLYWYRQAAGRGLQLLFYSVGIGQISSEVPQNLSASRPQDRQFILSSKKLLLSDSGFYLCAWSVEVNSPLHFGNGTRLTVT.

V usage is TRBV6-1 and J usage is TRBJ1-2; D might be TRBD1 (6 bases). The germline V gene encodes CDR1 MNHNS and CDR2 SASEGT. This CDR3 contains 16 residues. Trimming took off 2 bases at V and 3 bases at J, with 16 bases between the two ends. The CDR3 loop is CASSESLGHKDYGYTF. CDR3 nucleotide sequence: TGTGCCAGCAGTGAATCGCTGGGACATAAGGACTATGGCTACACCTTC.

The chain employs TRBV9 and TRBJ1-6; TRBD1 aligns across 9 bases. J gave up 9 bases and V 3 bases, and 10 bases lay outside the gene matches. This CDR3 has 16 amino acids. The germline CDR1 and CDR2 sequences are SGDLS and YYNGEE. Written as DNA, the CDR3 is TGTGCCAGCAGCGGGGCAGGCGGGACAGGGTTTTCACCCCTCCACTTT. Its translation is CASSGAGGTGFSPLHF.

The chain uses TRBV5-4 and TRBJ2-5; D perhaps matches TRBD2 (7 bases). V lost 5 bases and J lost 2, with 19 bases in between. The CDR3 length is 16 residues. Germline V lookup: CDR1 SGHNT, CDR2 YYREEE (reference sequence). CDR3 sequence reads: CASSQPSGTRQETQYF. As DNA, the CDR3 is TGTGCCAGCAGTCAACCCAGCGGGACAAGGCAAGAGACCCAGTACTTC.

This rearrangement joins TRBV7-2 to TRBJ1-2, with 7 bases fitting TRBD1. The length of the CDR3 is 18 residues. V trimming: 2 bases; J trimming: 5 bases; junction bases outside the gene matches: 17. Germline CDR1 is SGHTA and CDR2 is FQGNSA. CDR3 protein: CASSLRPSTGWLGYGYTF. DNA for the CDR3: TGTGCCAGCAGCTTACGCCCGTCGACAGGGTGGCTTGGGTATGGCTACACCTTC.

V usage is TRBV6-6 and J usage is TRBJ1-1, with unresolved D. V dropped 2 bases and J dropped 5 bases, with 9 bases sitting between them. There are 13 residues in the CDR3. Germline V gene data show CDR1 as MNHNY and CDR2 as SVGAGI (reference sequence). The CDR3 region has the DNA TGTGCCAGCAGTTACCCTCCGGGAACTGAAGCTTTCTTT. Translating it yields CASSYPPGTEAFF.

This clone was counted once. The rearrangement links TRBV9 to TRBJ1-2, with a tentative D call TRBD1 (5 bases). Trimming pared 3 bases from V and 2 bases from J, leaving 14 bases between. CDR3 size: 15 residues. In germline, CDR1 is SGDLS, CDR2 YYNGEE. CDR3 nucleotides: TGTGCCAGCAGCGCCGCCCTGACAGCAAACTATGGCTACACCTTC. It specifies CASSAALTANYGYTF.

This clone was picked up one time. This chain links TRBV4-3 with TRBJ2-3, with 7 bases identical to TRBD2. The CDR3 has 17 residues. After removal of 4 bases from V and 0 bases from J, the junction contained 10 bases not matched to a gene. Germline CDR1 reads LGHNA; CDR2 reads YSLEER. CDR3 DNA sequence: TGCGCCAGCAGCCCTAGACCTAGCGGTTCTAGCACAGATACGCAGTATTTT. As protein: CASSPRPSGSSTDTQYF.

This chain uses TRBV5-1 with TRBJ1-6; no clear D. This CDR3 comprises 15 residues. V was trimmed by 5 bases and J by 5 bases, leaving 14 bases between them. Germline CDR1 and CDR2: SGHRS and YFSETQ. The CDR3 coding sequence is TGCGCCAGCAGTCTCCCCGGGGAAAATAATTCACCCCTCCACTTT. Its protein product is CASSLPGENNSPLHF.

This chain uses TRBV6-5 with TRBJ2-7; 7 bases match TRBD1. V lost 2 bases, J lost 0 bases, and 7 bases stayed unmatched. CDR1 is MNHEY and CDR2 is SVGAGI in the germline V gene. CDR3 length: 16 amino acids. The CDR3 sequence is CASSYSTGESSYEQYF. CDR3 coding DNA: TGTGCCAGCAGTTACAGTACAGGGGAAAGCTCCTACGAGCAGTACTTC.

V gene TRBV18 combines with J gene TRBJ2-2; D is possibly TRBD1 (5 bases). Germline assignment: CDR1 KGHSH and CDR2 LQKENI. V was clipped by 2 bases and J by 4 bases, with 11 bases between them. The CDR3 extends over 15 amino acids. CDR3: CASSPNRWSTGELFF. The CDR3 region has the DNA TGTGCCAGCTCACCAAACAGGTGGAGCACCGGGGAGCTGTTTTTT.

This clone has a single count. This chain uses TRBV28 with TRBJ2-2; 12 bases agree with TRBD2. The length of the CDR3 is 16 residues. Germline V gives CDR1 MDHEN, CDR2 SYDVKM. V trimming: 5 bases; J trimming: 8 bases; junction bases outside the gene matches: 9. CDR3 amino acids: CASSLGLAGRWGELFF. The CDR3 nucleotides are TGTGCCAGCAGTCTTGGACTAGCGGGACGGTGGGGGGAGCTGTTTTTT.

The chain employs TRBV29-1 and TRBJ1-2; 8 bases map to TRBD1. The CDR3 is made up of 16 amino acids. The trim removed 3 bases at V and 8 bases at J, leaving 17 bases unmatched. Germline V lookup: CDR1 SQVTM, CDR2 ANQGSEA. The CDR3 protein is CSVDLSHGQGGRGYTF. The CDR3 coding sequence is TGCAGCGTTGATCTTAGCCATGGACAGGGAGGTCGCGGCTACACCTTC.

The chain is built from TRBV15 and TRBJ2-1; TRBD2 agrees at 9 bases. Per germline, CDR1 LNHNV and CDR2 YYDKDF (reference sequence). This CDR3 comprises 14 residues. The V gene end was trimmed by 5 bases and the J gene end by 6 bases; junction bases not matched to a gene: 5. The DNA of the CDR3 is TGTGCCACCAGCGCGGGACTAGCCTCCAATGAGCAGTTCTTC. Amino acids: CATSAGLASNEQFF. The complete variable domain, with remaining parts taken from reference TRBV15 and TRBJ2-1, reads DAMVIQNPRYQVTQFGKPVTLSCSQTLNHNVMYWYQQKSSQAPKLLFHYYDKDFNNEADTPDNFQSRRPNTSFCFLDIRSPGLGDTAMYLCATSAGLASNEQFFGPGTRLTVL.

V gene TRBV4-1 combines with J gene TRBJ1-3; D is ambiguous. The germline V gene has CDR1 MGHRA and CDR2 YSYEKL. The CDR3 has 13 residues. V shed 1 base and J shed 8 bases, with 9 bases lying between them. As DNA, the CDR3 is TGCGCCAGCAGCCAAGCAGTAGGAGACACCATATATTTT. Translation gives CASSQAVGDTIYF.

V gene TRBV27 combines with J gene TRBJ1-2; 7 bases are a match to TRBD1. The ends lost 2 bases at V and 4 bases at J; junction bases unmatched: 4. This CDR3 has 14 residues. Per germline, CDR1 MNHEY and CDR2 SMNVEV (reference sequence). Here the CDR3 reads CASSLTGQFYGYTF. The CDR3 DNA reads TGTGCCAGCAGTTTAACGGGACAGTTCTATGGCTACACCTTC.

This clone was detected once. The V and J genes are TRBV12-3 or TRBV12-4 and TRBJ1-2, with D unclear. The CDR3 has 13 residues. The germline V and J ends were trimmed by 1 base and 4 bases, with 7 bases remaining between them. The DNA of the CDR3 is TGTGCCAGCAGTTTAGGGGGAGGCTATGGCTACACCTTC. This translates into CASSLGGGYGYTF.

The chain combines TRBV2 with TRBJ1-1; no reliable D call. The CDR3 loop spans 13 amino acids. The ends were cut back, 6 bases at V and 5 bases at J, with 13 bases in the middle. Germline CDR1 is SNHLY and CDR2 is FYNNEI. Here the CDR3 reads CASRRSGGTEAFF. The CDR3 DNA reads TGTGCCAGCAGGAGGTCTGGCGGAACTGAAGCTTTCTTT.

The V and J genes are TRBV9 and TRBJ1-6; tentatively, D is TRBD1 (6 bases). The V end was cut by 0 bases, the J end by 5 bases, with 12 bases between. In germline, CDR1 is SGDLS, CDR2 YYNGEE. The CDR3 extends over 16 amino acids. This CDR3 reads CASSVAPGVNNSPLHF. The CDR3 coding sequence is TGTGCCAGCAGCGTAGCGCCAGGGGTAAATAATTCACCCCTCCACTTT.

This chain links TRBV28 with TRBJ1-5, with TRBD1 as a possible D gene (6 bases). Per the germline V gene, CDR1 is MDHEN and CDR2 is SYDVKM. Trimming removed 2 bases at V and 6 bases at J, with 11 bases between. This CDR3 has 14 amino acids. CDR3 sequence (DNA): TGTGCCAGCAGTTTAGAAACAGGGATTCAGCCCCAGCATTTT. Encoded protein: CASSLETGIQPQHF.

The chain uses TRBV7-3 and TRBJ1-2, with 8 bases lining up with TRBD1. V lost 5 bases, J lost 3 bases, and 8 bases stayed unmatched. Germline V gene lookup returns CDR1 SGHTA and CDR2 FQGTGA. The CDR3 consists of 15 residues. CDR3 nucleotides: TGTGCCAGCAGCGCCGCAGGGGGCCCCTACTATGGCTACACCTTC. Translated: CASSAAGGPYYGYTF.

The chain has TRBV29-1 and TRBJ2-7; 9 bases fit TRBD2. The V segment lost 1 base and the J segment 4 bases; nucleotides outside the gene matches: 8. The CDR3 loop spans 15 amino acids. Per germline, CDR1 SQVTM and CDR2 ANQGSEA. The CDR3 spells CSVEGVAGARYEQYF. CDR3 coding DNA: TGCAGCGTTGAAGGTGTAGCGGGAGCGAGGTACGAGCAGTACTTC.

The gene calls are TRBV24-1 and TRBJ2-2; possibly TRBD2 for D (5 bases). Trimming pared 5 bases from V and 5 bases from J, leaving 14 bases between. CDR1 is KGHDR, CDR2 SFDVKD, per germline. The CDR3 has 15 amino acids. CDR3 coding DNA: TGTGCCACCAGTGGGAGGTTTTTTTCTACCGGGGAGCTGTTTTTT. Amino acid sequence: CATSGRFFSTGELFF.

The CDR3 loop reads CASSLGARADIYGYTF. The CDR3 DNA reads as TGTGCCAGCAGCTTAGGAGCGAGGGCAGACATCTATGGCTACACCTTC. The gene calls are TRBV7-2 and TRBJ1-2; D not certain. V shed 1 base and J shed 4 bases, with 16 bases lying between them. The CDR3 contains 16 residues. Germline CDR1 SGHTA, CDR2 FQGNSA. The whole variable domain, filled in from reference TRBV7-2 and TRBJ1-2, reads GAGVSQSPSNKVTEKGKDVELRCDPISGHTALYWYRQSLGQGLEFLIYFQGNSAPDKSGLPSDRFSAERTGGSVSTLTIQRTQQEDSAVYLCASSLGARADIYGYTFGSGTRLTVV.

V gene TRBV11-2 combines with J gene TRBJ2-6; no reliable D call. V was clipped by 0 bases and J by 1 base, with 7 bases between them. The CDR3 runs 16 residues. The germline V gene has CDR1 SGHAT and CDR2 FQNNGV. CDR3 bases: TGTGCCAGCAGCTTAGAGAGGTTTTCTGGGGCCAACGTCCTGACTTTC. This codes for CASSLERFSGANVLTF.

This clone was found once. The rearrangement uses TRBV7-9 and TRBJ1-2; maybe TRBD1 (5 bases). The CDR3 is made up of 13 amino acids. CDR1 and CDR2 (germline): SEHNR, FQNEAQ (reference sequence). V was clipped by 5 bases and J by 2 bases, with 9 bases between them. In nucleotides, the CDR3 is TGTGCCAGCAGCCGGCGGGGGAACTATGGCTACACCTTC. Its translation is CASSRRGNYGYTF.

V and J are TRBV28 and TRBJ1-3; a weak D match, TRBD1 (6 bases). Germline V CDR1 and CDR2: MDHEN, SYDVKM. The CDR3 spans 14 residues. The germline V and J ends were trimmed by 6 bases and 8 bases, with 17 bases remaining between them. The CDR3 loop reads CASRSNREGDTIYF. As DNA, the CDR3 is TGTGCCAGCAGGAGCAACAGGGAAGGAGACACCATATATTTT.

This chain connects TRBV4-3 to TRBJ2-1, with 11 nucleotides matching TRBD2. The CDR3 consists of 17 residues. Germline V CDR1 and CDR2: LGHNA, YSLEER. V lost 0 bases and J lost 4; bases outside the gene matches: 5. CDR3 DNA sequence: TGCGCCAGCAGCCAAGATTGGGCTAGCGGGGGGTACAATGAGCAGTTCTTC. Translating it yields CASSQDWASGGYNEQFF.

V gene TRBV2 combines with J gene TRBJ1-1; 7 positions match TRBD1. CDR1 is SNHLY and CDR2 is FYNNEI in the germline V gene. V shed 8 bases and J 0 bases; nucleotides not matched to a gene: 6. The CDR3 loop spans 14 amino acids. The CDR3 loop reads CASEKGAMNTEAFF. The CDR3 nucleotides are TGTGCCAGCGAAAAGGGGGCCATGAACACTGAAGCTTTCTTT.